A single T cell receptor beta chain is shown here with its context. Use of 60 Vbeta and 13 Jbeta primers characterized the PCR. The assay was immunoSEQ multiplex PCR, and TCRdb's table has in-frame clones only and misses some. Of about 110,000 clones listed, under 70% were seen once; the top ten hold 8.7%. Germline V lookup: CDR1 MNHEY, CDR2 SMNVEV (reference sequence). This CDR3 is built from 16 residues. Trimming stripped 4 bases from V and 2 bases from J, with 16 bases between. These data come from a study of cytomegalovirus exposure and HLA in healthy donors. Source material: PBMCs. V and J are TRBV27 and TRBJ2-3, with D possibly being TRBD1 (6 bases). The clonotype was recovered from a man aged 25 to 40 in good health and CMV-seropositive. The CDR3 reads CASSSSMDRITDTQYF. DNA for the CDR3: TGTGCCAGCAGTTCCTCCATGGACAGAATCACAGATACGCAGTATTTT.